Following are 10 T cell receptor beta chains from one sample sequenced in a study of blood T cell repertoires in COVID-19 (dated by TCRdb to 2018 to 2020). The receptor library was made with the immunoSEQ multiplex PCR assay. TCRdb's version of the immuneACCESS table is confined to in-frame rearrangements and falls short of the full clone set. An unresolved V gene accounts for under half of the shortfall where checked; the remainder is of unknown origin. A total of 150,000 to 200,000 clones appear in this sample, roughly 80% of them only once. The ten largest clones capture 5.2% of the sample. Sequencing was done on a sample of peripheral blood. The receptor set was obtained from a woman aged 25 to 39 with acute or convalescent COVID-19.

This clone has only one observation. In nucleotides, the CDR3 is TGTGCCAGCAGCCAGCACAGGTCCCTGAACACTGAAGCTTTCTTT. Translation gives CASSQHRSLNTEAFF. The rearrangement uses TRBV14 and TRBJ1-1, with D possibly being TRBD1 (5 bases). V dropped 3 bases and J dropped 0 bases, with 11 bases sitting between them. The germline CDR1 and CDR2 sequences are SGHDN and FVKESK. The CDR3 is 15 residues long.

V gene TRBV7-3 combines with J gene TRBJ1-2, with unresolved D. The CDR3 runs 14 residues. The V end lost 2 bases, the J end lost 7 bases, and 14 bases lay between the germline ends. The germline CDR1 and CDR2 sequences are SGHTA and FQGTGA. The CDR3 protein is CASSLEPRGGGYTF. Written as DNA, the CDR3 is TGTGCCAGCAGCTTAGAACCTCGGGGTGGTGGCTACACCTTC.

CDR3 protein: CSARQAGYTF. The CDR3, as DNA: TGCAGTGCTAGACAGGCAGGCTACACCTTC. V gene TRBV20-1 combines with J gene TRBJ1-2; D gene uncertain. Germline-derived CDR1 and CDR2 are DFQATT and SNEGSKA (reference sequence). The CDR3 totals 10 residues. V was cut by 2 bases and J by 8 bases, with 6 bases left in between.

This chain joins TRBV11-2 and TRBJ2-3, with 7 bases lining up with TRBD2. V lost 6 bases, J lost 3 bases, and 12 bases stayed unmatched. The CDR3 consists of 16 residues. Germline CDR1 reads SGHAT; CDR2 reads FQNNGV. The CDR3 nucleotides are TGTGCCAGCAGGTCGGCCGGACTAGGTGCAACAGATACGCAGTATTTT. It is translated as CASRSAGLGATDTQYF. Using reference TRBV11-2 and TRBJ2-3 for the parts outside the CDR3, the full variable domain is EAGVAQSPRYKIIEKRQSVAFWCNPISGHATLYWYQQILGQGPKLLIQFQNNGVVDDSQLPKDRFSAERLKGVDSTLKIQPAKLEDSAVYLCASRSAGLGATDTQYFGPGTRLTVL.

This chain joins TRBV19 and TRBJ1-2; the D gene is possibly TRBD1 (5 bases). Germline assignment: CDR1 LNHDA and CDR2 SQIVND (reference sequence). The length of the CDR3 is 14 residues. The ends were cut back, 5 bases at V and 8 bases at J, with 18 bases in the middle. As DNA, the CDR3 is TGTGCCAGTAGTCCCTACCGGCCAGGGAAGGGCTACACCTTC. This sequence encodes CASSPYRPGKGYTF.

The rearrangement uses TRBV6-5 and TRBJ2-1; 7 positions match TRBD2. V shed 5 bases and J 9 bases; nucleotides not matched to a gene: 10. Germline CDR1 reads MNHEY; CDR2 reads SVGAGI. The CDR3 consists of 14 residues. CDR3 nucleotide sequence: TGTGCCAGCAGTCCCTTTGGGGAGGGTGGTGAGCAGTTCTTC. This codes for CASSPFGEGGEQFF.

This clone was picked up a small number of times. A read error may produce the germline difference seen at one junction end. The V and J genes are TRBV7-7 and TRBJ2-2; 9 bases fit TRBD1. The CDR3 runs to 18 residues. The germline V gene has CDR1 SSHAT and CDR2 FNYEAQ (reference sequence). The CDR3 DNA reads TGTGCTAGCAGCTTATTGGGACCCGGGACAGGGAATACCGGGGAGCTGTTTTTT. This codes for CASSLLGPGTGNTGELFF.

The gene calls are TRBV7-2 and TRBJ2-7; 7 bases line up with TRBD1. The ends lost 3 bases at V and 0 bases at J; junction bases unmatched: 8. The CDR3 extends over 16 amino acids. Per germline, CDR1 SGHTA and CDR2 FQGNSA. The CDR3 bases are TGTGCCAGCAGCTTCCAAGGGGGCGCGGTCTCCTACGAGCAGTACTTC. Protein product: CASSFQGGAVSYEQYF.

The CDR3 loop reads CAWSGAVFGETQYF. The CDR3 bases are TGTGCCTGGAGTGGGGCTGTGTTTGGAGAGACCCAGTACTTC. The V gene is TRBV30, the J gene TRBJ2-5; D is ambiguous. V lost 1 base and J 4 bases, leaving 13 bases between the germline ends. The CDR3 contains 14 residues. CDR1 is GTSNPN, CDR2 SVGIG, per germline (reference sequence). The full variable domain, its missing parts supplied by reference TRBV30 and TRBJ2-5, is SQTIHQWPATLVQPVGSPLSLECTVEGTSNPNLYWYRQAAGRGLQLLFYSVGIGQISSEVPQNLSASRPQDRQFILSSKKLLLSDSGFYLCAWSGAVFGETQYFGPGTRLLVL.

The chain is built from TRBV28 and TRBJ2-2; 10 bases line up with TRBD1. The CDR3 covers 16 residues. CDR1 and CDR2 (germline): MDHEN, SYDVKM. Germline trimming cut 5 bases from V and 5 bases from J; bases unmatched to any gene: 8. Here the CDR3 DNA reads TGTGCCAGCAGTATTCGACAGGGGGCGAGAACCGGGGAGCTGTTTTTT. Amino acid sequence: CASSIRQGARTGELFF.